This T cell receptor (beta chain) stems from a study of cytomegalovirus exposure and HLA in healthy donors. Study-level background: One earlier analysis, a look at 150 million to 200 million T cells, found fewer than 140 million unique TCR beta sequences.

As to this clone: What it recognizes is unknown.

This donor has no recorded CMV serostatus. Whole-study findings and limits: Sequence variants that were highly shared formed a cluster that was likely a sequencing artifact. With DRB1 most and HLA-C fewest, TCR association rates differed between HLA loci in a later analysis.

The primer mix had 60 Vbeta and 13 Jbeta primers. The table came from immunoSEQ multiplex PCR; TCRdb's copy has only in-frame clones and leaves some out. The sample records 150,000 or so clones, 70% to 85% being singletons. V was clipped by 1 base and J by 1 base, with 8 bases between them. Per germline, CDR1 LNHDA and CDR2 SQIVND (reference sequence). This CDR3 region has 14 residues. The specimen was PBMCs. The receptor's source is a human donor in good health. V and J are TRBV19 and TRBJ2-7, with D possibly TRBD2 on 5 matching bases. The CDR3 loop is CASSIAGRSYEQYF. Here the CDR3 DNA reads TGTGCCAGTAGTATAGCGGGGAGATCCTACGAGCAGTACTTC.